This TCR beta chain was observed in a study of cytomegalovirus exposure and HLA in healthy donors. Study-level findings and limits: The study designated 150 to 200 TCR beta chains cytomegalovirus-associated.

Concerning this clone: The target antigen is unknown.

Germline lookup yields CDR1 SGHRS and CDR2 YFSETQ. The V end was cut by 6 bases, the J end by 0 bases, with 12 bases between. The CDR3 contains 15 residues. Primers included in the PCR were 60 Vbeta and 13 Jbeta primers. Here immunoSEQ multiplex PCR was the method, and the copy in TCRdb shows in-frame clones only, minus some. Its clone listing holds some 20,000 clones. The sample taken for sequencing was PBMCs. This chain connects TRBV5-1 to TRBJ2-2; tentatively, D is TRBD1 (5 bases). The clonotype was recovered from a man between 60 and 70 years old in good health and CMV-seropositive. CDR3 loop: CASTAGFANTGELFF. CDR3 nucleotides: TGCGCCAGCACCGCAGGGTTCGCGAACACCGGGGAGCTGTTTTTT.